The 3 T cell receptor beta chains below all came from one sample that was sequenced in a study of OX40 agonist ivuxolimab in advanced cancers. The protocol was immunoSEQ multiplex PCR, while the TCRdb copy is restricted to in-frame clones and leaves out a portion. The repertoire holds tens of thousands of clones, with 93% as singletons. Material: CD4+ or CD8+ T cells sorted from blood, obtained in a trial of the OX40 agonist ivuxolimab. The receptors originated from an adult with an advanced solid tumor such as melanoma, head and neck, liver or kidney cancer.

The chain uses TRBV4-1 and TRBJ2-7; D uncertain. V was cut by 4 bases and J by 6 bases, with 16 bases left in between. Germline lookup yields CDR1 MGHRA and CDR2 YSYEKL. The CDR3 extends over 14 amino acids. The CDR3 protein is CASSPFLSGSEQYF. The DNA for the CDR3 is TGCGCCAGCAGCCCCTTCTTGTCCGGCTCCGAGCAGTACTTC.

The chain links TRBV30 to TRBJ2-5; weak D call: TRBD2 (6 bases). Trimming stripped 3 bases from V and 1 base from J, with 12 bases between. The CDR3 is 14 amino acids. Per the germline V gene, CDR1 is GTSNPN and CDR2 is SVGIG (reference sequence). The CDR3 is CAWRSGRIQETQYF. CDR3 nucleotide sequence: TGTGCCTGGAGGTCCGGGAGAATCCAAGAGACCCAGTACTTC.

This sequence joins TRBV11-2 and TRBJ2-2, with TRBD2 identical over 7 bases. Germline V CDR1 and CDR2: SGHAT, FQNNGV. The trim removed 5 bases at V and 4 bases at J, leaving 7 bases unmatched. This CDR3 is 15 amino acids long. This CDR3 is CASSLGGWITGELFF. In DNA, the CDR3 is TGTGCCAGCAGCCTCGGGGGGTGGATCACCGGGGAGCTGTTTTTT.